Below, 18 T cell receptor beta chains from the same sample are listed, as sequenced in a study of technical replicates of blood from a few donors. Generated by immunoSEQ multiplex PCR, the TCRdb table keeps only in-frame clones and is missing some. The repertoire holds 85,000 to 100,000 clones, roughly 95% seen once, with approximately 0.21% in the top ten. Sequencing used T cells isolated from PBMCs. The receptors shown here come from a human donor in good health.

The chain joins TRBV28 to TRBJ1-3; 11 bases map to TRBD1. With 4 bases clipped from V and 0 bases from J, the junction kept 5 bases outside the gene matches. Germline V gene data show CDR1 as MDHEN and CDR2 as SYDVKM. The CDR3 has 17 amino acids. In DNA, the CDR3 is TGTGCCAGCAGTTCAGGACAGGGGGCTTCCTCTGGAAACACCATATATTTT. It encodes CASSSGQGASSGNTIYF. Complete variable domain (other parts from reference TRBV28 and TRBJ1-3): DVKVTQSSRYLVKRTGEKVFLECVQDMDHENMFWYRQDPGLGLRLIYFSYDVKMKEKGDIPEGYSVSREKKERFSLILESASTNQTSMYLCASSSGQGASSGNTIYFGEGSWLTVV.

The rearrangement joins TRBV25-1 to TRBJ2-5, with D possibly TRBD2 on 6 matching bases. Deletions cut 7 bases from V and 4 bases from J, with 16 bases between. In germline, CDR1 is MGHDK, CDR2 SYGVNS. The CDR3 covers 14 residues. The CDR3: CASTRVGAGETQYF. As DNA, the CDR3 is TGTGCCAGCACCAGAGTAGGAGCGGGAGAGACCCAGTACTTC.

The chain links TRBV14 to TRBJ1-1; TRBD1 is a possible D gene (5 bases). With 1 base removed from V and 5 bases from J, the gap between germline ends came to 14 bases. CDR1 SGHDN and CDR2 FVKESK come from the germline V gene. The CDR3 totals 15 residues. CDR3 DNA: TGTGCCAGCAGCCAAGTCCTCCAGGGAGGGACTGAAGCTTTCTTT. Translated, it gives CASSQVLQGGTEAFF.

This chain connects TRBV10-1 to TRBJ2-7, with TRBD1 as a possible D gene (5 bases). There are 14 residues in the CDR3. Trimming removed 4 bases at V and 3 bases at J, with 13 bases between. Germline V gene sequence: CDR1 WNHNN, CDR2 SYGVQD (reference sequence). The CDR3 protein is CASSAKGRIYEQYF. CDR3 sequence (DNA): TGCGCCAGCAGTGCCAAGGGGCGCATCTACGAGCAGTACTTC.

This clone was counted a single time. The chain employs TRBV28 and TRBJ2-7, with 7 bases that match TRBD1. This CDR3 is built from 13 residues. V lost 5 bases to trimming and J lost 7 bases; unmatched junction nucleotides: 8. The germline V gene encodes CDR1 MDHEN and CDR2 SYDVKM. This CDR3 is CASSPDRNLEQYF. CDR3 sequence (DNA): TGTGCCAGCAGTCCGGACAGGAACCTGGAGCAGTACTTC.

The rearrangement links TRBV9 to TRBJ2-7; TRBD1 agrees at 7 bases. V lost 0 bases to trimming and J lost 5 bases; unmatched junction nucleotides: 8. This CDR3 spans 15 amino acids. CDR1 SGDLS and CDR2 YYNGEE come from the germline V gene. The CDR3 DNA sequence: TGTGCCAGCAGCGTAGCTCTGACAGGGACCCACGAGCAGTACTTC. Its translation is CASSVALTGTHEQYF. Using reference TRBV9 and TRBJ2-7 for the parts outside the CDR3, the full variable domain is DSGVTQTPKHLITATGQRVTLRCSPRSGDLSVYWYQQSLDQGLQFLIQYYNGEERAKGNILERFSAQQFPDLHSELNLSSLELGDSALYFCASSVALTGTHEQYFGPGTRLTVT.

This rearrangement joins TRBV18 to TRBJ1-1; no definite D call. Looked up from germline, CDR1 is KGHSH and CDR2 is LQKENI. V lost 6 bases to trimming and J lost 4 bases, with 9 bases between them. The CDR3 is made up of 12 amino acids. The CDR3 sequence: CASSRSVTEAFF. CDR3 bases: TGTGCCAGCTCCCGGTCGGTCACTGAAGCTTTCTTT.

The CDR3 loop is CASSQPETGDYNEQFF. In DNA, the CDR3 is TGCGCCAGCAGCCAACCTGAGACAGGGGACTACAATGAGCAGTTCTTC. The chain couples TRBV4-1 to TRBJ2-1; 8 nucleotides agree with TRBD1. V shed 2 bases, J shed 3 bases, and the junction held 6 bases outside the gene matches. This CDR3 spans 16 amino acids. Germline values: CDR1 MGHRA, CDR2 YSYEKL.

This clone was counted once. For the CDR3, the DNA is TGTGCCAGCAGTTACCTTACTGGGGCGGTAGGGACTGAAGCTTTCTTT. This gives the protein CASSYLTGAVGTEAFF. The rearrangement uses TRBV11-2 and TRBJ1-1, with a possible D match to TRBD1 (5 bases). The CDR3 spans 16 residues. Per the germline V gene, CDR1 is SGHAT and CDR2 is FQNNGV. Trimming took 6 bases from V and 5 from J, leaving 22 bases between them.

This rearrangement joins TRBV27 to TRBJ1-5; D is perhaps TRBD1 (5 bases). CDR3 size: 13 residues. Between the trimmed V and J ends, which lost 10 bases and 3 bases, there was a span of 13 bases. CDR1 and CDR2 (germline): MNHEY, SMNVEV (reference sequence). The CDR3 coding sequence is TGTGCCATTGGAGACAGTTACAATCAGCCCCAGCATTTT. Its protein product is CAIGDSYNQPQHF.

In this sample, this clone turned up once. J is TRBJ2-2 and V is TRBV2; 11 bases align to TRBD2. The germline V gene has CDR1 SNHLY and CDR2 FYNNEI. V gave up 6 bases and J gave up 6 bases; unmatched junction bases: 3. The CDR3 has 14 amino acids. CDR3 region: CASRPGLAAGELFF. The CDR3 nucleotides are TGTGCCAGCAGACCGGGACTAGCGGCCGGGGAGCTGTTTTTT.

The CDR3 protein is CASSNTKGQRTYEQYF. The CDR3, as DNA: TGTGCCAGCAGCAATACCAAGGGGCAGAGAACCTACGAGCAGTACTTC. The chain carries TRBV7-9 and TRBJ2-7; tentatively, D is TRBD1 (5 bases). V gave up 5 bases and J gave up 2 bases, with 19 bases separating them. The CDR3 contains 16 residues. Germline-derived CDR1 and CDR2 are SEHNR and FQNEAQ (reference sequence).

The rearrangement links TRBV5-6 to TRBJ2-3; tentatively, D is TRBD1 (5 bases). This CDR3 has 15 residues. The germline V and J ends were trimmed by 1 base and 0 bases, with 9 bases remaining between them. Germline V gene sequence: CDR1 SGHDT, CDR2 YYEEEE. The CDR3 is CASSLWGISTDTQYF. DNA for the CDR3: TGTGCCAGCAGCTTGTGGGGCATTAGCACAGATACGCAGTATTTT. The whole variable domain, remainder taken from reference TRBV5-6 and TRBJ2-3, is DAGVTQSPTHLIKTRGQQVTLRCSPKSGHDTVSWYQQALGQGPQFIFQYYEEEERQRGNFPDRFSGHQFPNYSSELNVNALLLGDSALYLCASSLWGISTDTQYFGPGTRLTVL.

This rearrangement joins TRBV28 to TRBJ1-1, with D possibly matching TRBD1 (5 bases). CDR1 is MDHEN, CDR2 SYDVKM, per germline. CDR3 size: 14 residues. Deletions cut 2 bases from V and 8 bases from J, with 15 bases between. This CDR3 is CASSLMGLAIEAFF. DNA for the CDR3: TGTGCCAGCAGTTTAATGGGGCTGGCCATAGAAGCTTTCTTT.

A single count supports this clone. The chain carries TRBV2 and TRBJ2-7, with D possibly TRBD1 on 5 matching bases. CDR1 and CDR2 from the germline V gene are SNHLY and FYNNEI. The CDR3 is 13 amino acids. V shed 2 bases and J shed 2 bases, with 7 bases lying between them. CDR3 bases: TGTGCCAGCAGTGAACTGACAGCCTACGAGCAGTACTTC. This encodes CASSELTAYEQYF.

The chain has TRBV27 and TRBJ2-2, with 7 bases aligning to TRBD1. The CDR3 length is 16 residues. Germline V gives CDR1 MNHEY, CDR2 SMNVEV (reference sequence). Trimming removed 7 bases from V and 1 base from J; junction bases left unmatched: 9. CDR3 nucleotide sequence: TGTGCCAGCATAGAAGCAGACAGGGTGAACACCGGGGAGCTGTTTTTT. Protein: CASIEADRVNTGELFF.

The chain links TRBV5-1 to TRBJ2-2; D gene unclear. The V gene's germline CDR1 is SGHRS and CDR2 YFSETQ. The CDR3 loop spans 14 amino acids. V was cut by 0 bases and J by 5 bases, with 8 bases left in between. As DNA, the CDR3 is TGCGCCAGCAGCTTGGCCCAGGTTACCGGGGAGCTGTTTTTT. It yields the protein CASSLAQVTGELFF. Drawing the rest from reference TRBV5-1 and TRBJ2-2, the complete variable domain is KAGVTQTPRYLIKTRGQQVTLSCSPISGHRSVSWYQQTPGQGLQFLFEYFSETQRNKGNFPGRFSGRQFSNSRSEMNVSTLELGDSALYLCASSLAQVTGELFFGEGSRLTVL.

This chain links TRBV5-1 with TRBJ1-1; 7 nucleotides line up with TRBD1. Trimming took 5 bases from V and 1 from J; bases not matched to a gene: 2. The V gene's germline CDR1 is SGHRS and CDR2 YFSETQ. CDR3 length: 13 residues. The CDR3 loop is CASRGTENTEAFF. The CDR3 DNA follows: TGCGCCAGCAGGGGGACAGAGAACACTGAAGCTTTCTTT.